The clone carrying this T cell receptor beta chain was counted between two and nine times. From the reads, TCRdb called clonotypes with MiXCR, one entry per CDR3 protein. The sample holds some 180,000 distinct CDR3 sequences, about a sixth seen once. The source of the sample is a study of T cell repertoires in cytomegalovirus infection. Sample: CD8+ T cells from PBMCs. The TCR was taken from a human donor in good health (CMV status not recorded). Some clones in this sample may be carry-over from other donors' samples.

The CDR3 protein is CASSDTGYNEQFF. The DNA of the CDR3 is TGTGCCAGCAGTGATACAGGGTACAATGAGCAGTTCTTC. The chain is built from TRBV12-3 or TRBV12-4 and TRBJ2-1, with D perhaps TRBD1 (6 bases). The V end lost 5 bases, the J end lost 4 bases, and 9 bases lay between the germline ends. The CDR3 contains 13 residues.